Listed below are T cell receptor beta chains from one sample, sequenced in a study of T cells in localized non-small cell lung cancer. Sequencing was performed with immunoSEQ multiplex PCR; in TCRdb, only in-frame clones are kept and a portion is missing. Counted here are around 1,400 clones, around a third occurring once; the ten biggest clones make up 15%. This sample comprised normal lung tissue next to the tumor, obtained before any cancer treatment. These receptors all come from an older female donor with stage I lung adenocarcinoma. Both conserved end residues are part of each CDR3.

J gene	V gene	CDR3 protein
TRBJ1-6	TRBV11-3	CASSSDRQGYGSHNSPLHF
TRBJ2-3	TRBV9	CASSVGAADTQYF
TRBJ2-2	TRBV11-3	CASSLDYATGELFF
TRBJ1-1	TRBV9	CASSPWRAPEAFF
TRBJ2-7	TRBV6-8	CASSYPPVLGEQYF
TRBJ2-7	TRBV19	CASSRRGAGYEQYF
TRBJ1-1	TRBV6-8	CASLPGQGPLNTEAFF
TRBJ1-3	TRBV28	CASLGLKNTIYF
TRBJ1-4	TRBV11-3	CASSLSAGKDEKLFF
TRBJ2-1	TRBV6-8	CASSYSGTGGHEQFF
TRBJ2-5	TRBV6-8	CASSEQTGQETQYF
TRBJ1-2	TRBV19	CASSIDLQTSYGYTF
TRBJ2-3	TRBV14	CASSQDWGLAGGDTQYF
TRBJ1-3	TRBV28	CASREGGTGGKVSGNTIYF
TRBJ1-1	TRBV6-8	CASSDSAMTGTFF
TRBJ1-6	TRBV28	CASSSPGGSPLHF
TRBJ1-2	TRBV11-3	CASSLLWGAHGYTF
TRBJ1-1	TRBV19	CASSTTGNTEAFF
TRBJ1-6	TRBV11-3	CASSPEVGTGSFKPLHF
TRBJ2-1	TRBV11-3	CASSSQGLAGNNEQFF
TRBJ2-6	TRBV29-1	CSVSGQSGANVLTF
TRBJ2-2	TRBV11-3	CASRDRGDTGELFF
TRBJ1-6	TRBV6-8	CASHETHPTGFNSPLHF
TRBJ1-1	TRBV11-3	CASRLNPGGRNTEAFF
TRBJ2-3	TRBV12-2	CATQTSGGARDTQYF
TRBJ2-3	TRBV19	CASSRTGTSGGASDTQYF
TRBJ2-7	TRBV5-1	CASSLLAGGRYEQYF
TRBJ1-2	TRBV2	CASSVTEQGDHGYTF
TRBJ2-7	TRBV11-3	CASSFTGRTYEQYF
TRBJ1-4	TRBV18	CASSPQGKANEKLFF
TRBJ1-5	TRBV11-3	CASSLGGLVSNQPQHF
TRBJ1-1	TRBV11-3	CASSLRTGNTEAFF
TRBJ2-3	TRBV11-3	CASSSRVGSTDTQYF
TRBJ2-4	TRBV11-3	CASSPPGVRNIQYF
TRBJ1-1	TRBV18	CASSPPAGLEAFF
TRBJ1-1	TRBV6-8	CASTIPGWGTEAFF
TRBJ1-1	TRBV25-1	CASARGGDTEAFF
TRBJ1-1	TRBV11-3	CASSLRPDRETEAFF
TRBJ1-1	TRBV28	CASSLYGGRGEAFF
TRBJ1-1	TRBV11-3	CASTLLTPRGSEVEAFF
TRBJ1-4	TRBV11-3	CASSLRTGGTGEKLFF
TRBJ1-4	TRBV11-3	CASSLTGDATNEKLFF
TRBJ1-3	TRBV6-8	CAIRLGQGTGNTIYF
TRBJ2-3	TRBV6-8	CASSYAPDRGTQYF
TRBJ1-5	TRBV11-3	CASSLGDSYNQPQHF
TRBJ1-1	TRBV11-3	CASSLEISVAEAFF